These T cell receptor beta chains were read from a single sample in a study of T-cell memory formation after mild COVID-19. Each CDR3 protein gets one entry after TCRdb re-called the 5' RACE reads with MiXCR. The sample lists fewer than 650,000 distinct CDR3 sequences; 15% to 20% were seen once. Sequencing was performed on PBMCs or a T cell subset sorted from them (not recorded which). These receptors originate from an adult woman who had mild COVID-19 (a few samples of this study predate the infection). Cell type and time point are not known. CDR3s include the opening cysteine and the closing phenylalanine or tryptophan. The order of the fields is D gene, J gene, clone size, V gene, CDR3 DNA, CDR3 protein. D genes are given only for firm matches. Some rows mark clone size as missing; the rest say once, few, many or name a class of expanded clone.

NA | TRBJ1-5 | NA | TRBV23-1 | TGCGCCAGCAGTCAGAGTAGACAGGACAATCAGCCCCAGCATTTT | CASSQSRQDNQPQHF
NA | TRBJ1-1 | once | TRBV25-1 | TGTGCCAGCAGTGAAGAAGTGGGACTAAGGGCTTTCTTT | CASSEEVGLRAFF
NA | TRBJ2-2 | NA | TRBV7-9 | TGTGCCAGCAGCCGATTCGACACCTACACCGGGGAGCTGTTTTTT | CASSRFDTYTGELFF
TRBD2 | TRBJ2-3 | NA | TRBV5-6 | TGTGCCAGCAGCTTGCGCCTAGCGGGGGCCGCAGATACGCAGTATTTT | CASSLRLAGAADTQYF
TRBD2 | TRBJ2-7 | NA | TRBV20-1 | TGCAGTGCTAGAGATCTTCCCCCCGGCGGGGGGGAATGGGAGCAGTACTTC | CSARDLPPGGGEWEQYF
TRBD1 | TRBJ2-1 | few | TRBV7-6 | TGTGCCAGCAGCCCTCTTACAGGGGACGCCTTTTCCTACAATGAGCAGTTCTTC | CASSPLTGDAFSYNEQFF
NA | TRBJ1-4 | NA | TRBV12-3/TRBV12-4 | TGTGCCAGCAGTTTATTGCAGGTTGCAACTAATGAAAAACTGTTTTTT | CASSLLQVATNEKLFF
NA | TRBJ2-2 | few | TRBV27 | TGTGCCAGCAGTTTAGGGGGGGGCGATTGGACCGGGGAGCTGTTTTTT | CASSLGGGDWTGELFF
NA | TRBJ2-7 | few | TRBV7-3 | TGTGCCAGCAGCTTAACGGCACAAAGCGAGCAGTACTTC | CASSLTAQSEQYF
TRBD1 | TRBJ1-1 | NA | TRBV6-5 | TGTGCCAGCAGTTACTTACAGGGGAGAGGCACTGAAGCTTTCTTT | CASSYLQGRGTEAFF
NA | TRBJ2-5 | NA | TRBV27 | TGTGCCAGTGACGTCGGGGAGACCCAGTACTTC | CASDVGETQYF
NA | TRBJ1-1 | NA | TRBV20-1 | TGCAGTGCTAGAGATCCAGGGGATCGTTCTGAAGCTTTCTTT | CSARDPGDRSEAFF
NA | TRBJ1-1 | NA | TRBV5-1 | TGCGCCAGCAGCTTCTACGGATACACTGAAGCTTTCTTT | CASSFYGYTEAFF
TRBD2 | TRBJ2-1 | NA | TRBV7-6 | TGTGCCAGCAGCTTACAGCGGGGGAGAAACAATGAGCAGTTCTTC | CASSLQRGRNNEQFF
NA | TRBJ2-1 | few | TRBV9 | TGTGCCAGCAGCCCCCTAGGGGAGACCTACAATGAGCAGTTCTTC | CASSPLGETYNEQFF
NA | TRBJ1-2 | NA | TRBV4-3 | TGCGCCAGCAGCCACGTCAAGGGGGGCGGTCATGGCTACACCTTC | CASSHVKGGGHGYTF
NA | TRBJ2-7 | NA | TRBV5-1 | TGCGCCAGCAGCCGAGGGAGGACGGTAGACTCCTACGAGCAGTACTTC | CASSRGRTVDSYEQYF
TRBD2 | TRBJ2-1 | NA | TRBV3-1 | TGTGCCAGCAGCCTACTGGGACTAGCGGGAGCCTACAATGAGCAGTTCTTC | CASSLLGLAGAYNEQFF
NA | TRBJ2-5 | many | TRBV9 | TGTGCCAGCAGCGTACAGGGCTGGGAAGAGACCCAGTACTTC | CASSVQGWEETQYF
TRBD1 | TRBJ1-1 | NA | TRBV10-3 | TGTGCCGCAGGACAGGGAAGGAACACTGAAGCTTTCTTT | CAAGQGRNTEAFF